This TCR beta chain came from a study of tumor and adjacent non-tumor tissue in lung cancer (dated by TCRdb to between 2017 and 2018). Regarding the study in general: The cohort included approximately 13 adenocarcinoma, 2 squamous cell carcinoma and 1 small cell lung cancer patients. Among the approximately 15 patients, ages ranged from roughly 31 to 85 years, some 10 were men and 5 were women, and disease was TNM stage I to III. Sequencing generated a total of 125,075,908 productive TCRbeta reads, averaging around 4.2 million reads per sample. Bulk TCRbeta repertoires were compared between lung tumor tissue and matched distant non-tumor lung tissue obtained from 15 lung cancer patients. For each patient, one tumor sample and one normal lung sample were taken, giving 25 to 30 paired specimens that underwent TCRbeta CDR3 sequencing.

Bulk unsorted tissue served as the source for RNA extraction, and RNA quality was assessed using a NanoDrop ND-1000 and an Agilent 2100. Normal lung samples were distant non-tumor tissue taken more than 3 cm from the tumor edge. Donors were newly diagnosed lung cancer patients admitted for thoracic surgery in China between August and November 2014, without prior chemotherapy. The study excluded patients who had received radiotherapy or chemotherapy before or who had another cancer at the same time. Pieces of surgical tissue measuring roughly 1-2.3 cm3 were kept in RNAlater solution and stored at -80 degrees C until use. Results the study describes overall, beyond this receptor: Significantly higher TCR diversity was found in younger patients, and higher tumor TCR diversity was associated with shorter overall and disease-free survival. Neither the sequencing platform nor unique molecular identifiers are named or mentioned anywhere in the methods. The top 100 clones made up a significantly larger cumulative share of the repertoire in normal lung than in tumor tissue. Peripheral blood was not sequenced, so blood TCRbeta repertoires were not examined in the lung cancer patients of the study. Significantly higher TCR diversity (inverse Simpson) was observed in tumor tissue than in normal lung tissue (around 450 vs 150, P = 0.0075, Mann-Whitney U test). The cohort had only about 14 patients, and the authors noted that larger samples and more detailed clinical data are needed.

Library prep was done by multiplex PCR. The instrument given in TCRdb is Illumina HiSeq 2500. TCRbeta libraries were constructed through three rounds of nested PCR with primers (Table S4) according to protocols adapted from ARM-PCR. PCR products of 200-500 bp were gel-excised and purified with the QIAquick gel extraction kit before sequencing. As for the authors' bioinformatics: Reads were cleaned with Trimmomatic, merged with FLASH into complete CDR3 sequences, and assigned to V(D)J germline segments with MiTCR. VDJtools was used to compute clonal diversity as the inverse Simpson's index. Productive reads were defined as in-frame sequences without a premature stop codon. The public reads were reprocessed in TCRdb via fastp at Q25 and MiXCR, keeping in-frame beta chains. Rows with a matching CDR3 protein are joined into one entry that keeps the most common DNA and genes. None of the V and J calls come from the authors' own analysis; TCRdb made them. This sample comprises almost 75,000 distinct CDR3 sequences, approximately 68% of them detected only once. The ten largest account for 28% of the sample.

The germline V gene supplies CDR1 SGHTA and CDR2 FQGTGA. Taken from cysteine to phenylalanine, the CDR3 has 15 residues. The read is trimmed to its CDR3 DNA, 45 bases read in frame from base 1. V gives up 0 bases and J gives up 3 bases, and the segment between their germline ends measures 11 bases. As for this clonotype: No cognate antigen has been identified for it. Given a much more abundant clone one base away, this may be a read error.

The sequence is built from TRBV7-3 and TRBJ1-1, with the D segment identity uncertain. The sequenced sample consisted of distant non-tumor lung tissue. This TCR came from a woman aged 45-60 years with non-small cell lung cancer. The DNA sequence follows: TGTGCCAGCAGCTTAACTGGCAACAGCTACACTGAAGCTTTCTTT. This codes for CASSLTGNSYTEAFF.